The subject of this entry is one TCR beta chain. These data come from a study of T cells expressing NK-cell markers. Study at large: The TCR beta repertoires originated in sorted CD3+CD56+NKG2C+, CD3+CD56+NKG2C- and CD3+CD56-NKG2C+ T cells.

The germline CDR1 and CDR2 sequences are SGHAT and FQDESV (reference sequence). This CDR3 is built from 14 residues. Following a re-call of the 5' RACE reads, TCRdb has one entry per CDR3 protein and lacks DNA. The record lists 150,000 or so distinct CDR3 sequences, of which the ten most abundant hold 37%. Sequenced material: blood T cells: a sorted CD56 or NKG2C T cell subset, CD4+ or CD8+ T cells, or bulk PBMC T cells (not recorded which). V usage is TRBV11-1 and J usage is TRBJ1-6; lacking DNA, the TRBD1 call made by TCRdb goes unchecked. The receptor was isolated from a woman aged 50 to 65 in good health. The CDR3 spells CASSYRGNNSPLHF.